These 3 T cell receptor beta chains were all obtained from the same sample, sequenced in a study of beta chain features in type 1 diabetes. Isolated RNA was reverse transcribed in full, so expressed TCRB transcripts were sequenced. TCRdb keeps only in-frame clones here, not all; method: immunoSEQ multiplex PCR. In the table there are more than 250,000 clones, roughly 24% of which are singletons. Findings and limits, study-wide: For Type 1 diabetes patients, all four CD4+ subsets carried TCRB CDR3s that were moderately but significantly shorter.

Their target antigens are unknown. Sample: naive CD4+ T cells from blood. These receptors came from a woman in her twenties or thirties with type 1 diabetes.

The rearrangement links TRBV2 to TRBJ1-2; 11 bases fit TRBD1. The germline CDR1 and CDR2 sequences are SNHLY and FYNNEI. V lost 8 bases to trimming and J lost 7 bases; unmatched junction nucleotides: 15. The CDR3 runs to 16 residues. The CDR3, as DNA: TGTGCCAGCGACAAATCCGGGACAGGGGGTGGCCCTGGCTACACCTTC. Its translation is CASDKSGTGGGPGYTF.

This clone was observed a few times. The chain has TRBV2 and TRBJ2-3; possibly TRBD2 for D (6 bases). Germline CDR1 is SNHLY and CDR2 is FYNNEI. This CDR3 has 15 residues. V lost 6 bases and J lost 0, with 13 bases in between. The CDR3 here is CASSVVSGSTDTQYF. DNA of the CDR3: TGTGCCAGCAGCGTTGTGAGCGGGAGCACAGATACGCAGTATTTT. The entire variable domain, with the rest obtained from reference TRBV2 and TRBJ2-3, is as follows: EPEVTQTPSHQVTQMGQEVILRCVPISNHLYFYWYRQILGQKVEFLVSFYNNEISEKSEIFDDQFSVERPDGSNFTLKIRSTKLEDSAMYFCASSVVSGSTDTQYFGPGTRLTVL.

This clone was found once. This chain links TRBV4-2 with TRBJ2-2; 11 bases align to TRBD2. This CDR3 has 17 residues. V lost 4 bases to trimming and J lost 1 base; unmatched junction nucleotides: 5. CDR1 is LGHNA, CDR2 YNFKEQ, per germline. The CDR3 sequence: CASSPKGTSGNTGELFF. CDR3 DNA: TGTGCCAGCAGCCCCAAGGGGACTAGCGGGAACACCGGGGAGCTGTTTTTT.